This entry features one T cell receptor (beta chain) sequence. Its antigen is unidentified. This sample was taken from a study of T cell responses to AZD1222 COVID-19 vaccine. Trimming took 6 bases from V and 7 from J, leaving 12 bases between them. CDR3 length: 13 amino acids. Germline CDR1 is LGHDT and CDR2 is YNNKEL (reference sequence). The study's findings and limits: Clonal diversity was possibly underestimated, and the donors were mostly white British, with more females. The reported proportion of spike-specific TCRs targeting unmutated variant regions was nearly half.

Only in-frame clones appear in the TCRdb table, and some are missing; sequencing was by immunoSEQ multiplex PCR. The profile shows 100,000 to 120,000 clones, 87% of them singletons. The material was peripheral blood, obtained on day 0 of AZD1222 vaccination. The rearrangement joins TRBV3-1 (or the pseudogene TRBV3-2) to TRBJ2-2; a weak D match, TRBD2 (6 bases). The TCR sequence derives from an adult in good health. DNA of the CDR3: TGTGCCAGCAGGGAGGGTAGAGGCGGGGAGCTGTTTTTT. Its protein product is CASREGRGGELFF.